Listed below are T cell receptor beta chains from one sample, sequenced in a study of human T cells and chemical hapten exposure. Each CDR3 protein is one row after TCRdb ran MiXCR on the RACE reads. The top ten clones hold 2.5% to 3% of a sample with under 100,000 distinct CDR3 sequences, 8.5% of them seen once. The starting material was whole blood, obtained in connection with sensitization to the hapten diphenylcyclopropenone (DPC). The receptors here all came from a middle-aged man with alopecia areata. Some clones in this sample may be carry-over from other donors' samples. Each CDR3 is given with its conserved first and last residue. The order of the fields is J gene, clone size, D gene, V gene, CDR3 DNA, CDR3 protein. The D gene is left open where the match is weak. The size entry is marked missing in some rows and otherwise reads once, few, many or a size class.

j_call: TRBJ2-7
clone_size: -
d_call: -
v_call: TRBV20-1
cdr3_nt: TGCAGTGCTAGAGACCGGGAAACTCTTTTAGGGTACGAGCAGTACTTC
cdr3_aa: CSARDRETLLGYEQYF

j_call: TRBJ2-7
clone_size: many
d_call: -
v_call: TRBV6-5
cdr3_nt: TGTGCCAGCAGTTACTCTTGGAGTGTCCATTCCTACGAGCAGTACTTC
cdr3_aa: CASSYSWSVHSYEQYF

j_call: TRBJ1-4
clone_size: many
d_call: -
v_call: TRBV18
cdr3_nt: TGTGCCAGCTCAGGTCAACAGGGAACTAATGAAAAACTGTTTTTT
cdr3_aa: CASSGQQGTNEKLFF

j_call: TRBJ2-3
clone_size: few
d_call: -
v_call: TRBV6-2/TRBV6-3
cdr3_nt: TGTGCCAGCAGTTCGTTCAGGGCCCCCACAGATACGCAGTATTTT
cdr3_aa: CASSSFRAPTDTQYF

j_call: TRBJ2-5
clone_size: -
d_call: -
v_call: TRBV7-9
cdr3_nt: TGTGCCAGCAGCTCGGGGGAGGCAGAGACCCAGTACTTC
cdr3_aa: CASSSGEAETQYF

j_call: TRBJ2-2
clone_size: few
d_call: -
v_call: TRBV7-9
cdr3_nt: TGTGCCAGCAGCTTTTCTGGGAGAGAAGCCGGGGAGCTGTTTTTT
cdr3_aa: CASSFSGREAGELFF

j_call: TRBJ2-7
clone_size: many
d_call: -
v_call: TRBV9
cdr3_nt: TGTGCCAGCAGCGTAAGCGGCTCCTTTACGATGAGCGAGCAGTACTTC
cdr3_aa: CASSVSGSFTMSEQYF

j_call: TRBJ1-6
clone_size: few
d_call: -
v_call: TRBV3-1
cdr3_nt: TGTGCCAGCAGCCGGGGGACGGAGAGGTCTTCACCCCTCCACTTT
cdr3_aa: CASSRGTERSSPLHF

j_call: TRBJ1-4
clone_size: few
d_call: -
v_call: TRBV21-1
cdr3_nt: TGTGCCAGCAGCAGGCACAGGGTCCGCACCAGAGTTTATGAAAAACTGTTTTTT
cdr3_aa: CASSRHRVRTRVYEKLFF

j_call: TRBJ1-5
clone_size: few
d_call: -
v_call: TRBV9
cdr3_nt: TGTGCCAGCAGCGTAGAGGGAAGACGAGGGCAGCCCCAGCATTTT
cdr3_aa: CASSVEGRRGQPQHF

j_call: TRBJ2-5
clone_size: many
d_call: -
v_call: TRBV29-1
cdr3_nt: TGCAGCGTTGCATATGGGAGCAGCCAAGAGACCCAGTACTTC
cdr3_aa: CSVAYGSSQETQYF

j_call: TRBJ1-5
clone_size: -
d_call: -
v_call: TRBV6-5
cdr3_nt: TGTGCCAGCCGAGGACAGCCTAATCAGCCCCAGCATTTT
cdr3_aa: CASRGQPNQPQHF

j_call: TRBJ2-7
clone_size: few
d_call: -
v_call: TRBV20-1
cdr3_nt: TGCAGTGCTAGAGAAGGCAGTTCCTACGAGCAGTACTTC
cdr3_aa: CSAREGSSYEQYF

j_call: TRBJ2-2
clone_size: once
d_call: TRBD2
v_call: TRBV5-1
cdr3_nt: TGCGCCAGCAGCACGACTAGCGGGAGGGCCGTCGGGGAGCTGTTTTTT
cdr3_aa: CASSTTSGRAVGELFF

j_call: TRBJ1-5
clone_size: many
d_call: -
v_call: TRBV18
cdr3_nt: TGTGCCAGCTCACCACAAGGCCCTGGGGGACCGAGCTATCAGCCCCAGCATTTT
cdr3_aa: CASSPQGPGGPSYQPQHF

j_call: TRBJ2-3
clone_size: many
d_call: -
v_call: TRBV24-1
cdr3_nt: TGTGCCACCAGCAGCGTCACAGATACGCAGTATTTT
cdr3_aa: CATSSVTDTQYF

j_call: TRBJ2-7
clone_size: once
d_call: TRBD2
v_call: TRBV10-3
cdr3_nt: TGTGCCATCAGTGAGTTTAATCGCGGGAGGGCCTACGAGCAGTACTTC
cdr3_aa: CAISEFNRGRAYEQYF

j_call: TRBJ2-3
clone_size: few
d_call: TRBD2
v_call: TRBV4-1
cdr3_nt: TGCGCCAGCAGCTGGGGACTAGGCGGAGATACGCAGTATTTT
cdr3_aa: CASSWGLGGDTQYF

j_call: TRBJ2-2
clone_size: many
d_call: TRBD2
v_call: TRBV6-5
cdr3_nt: TGTGCCAGCAGCCCGCTACTAGCGGAGGGGCGGTACGACACCGGGGAGCTGTTTTTT
cdr3_aa: CASSPLLAEGRYDTGELFF

j_call: TRBJ1-5
clone_size: -
d_call: -
v_call: TRBV29-1
cdr3_nt: TGCAGCGTCACTTCGGGAGATCAGCCCCAGCATTTT
cdr3_aa: CSVTSGDQPQHF

j_call: TRBJ2-5
clone_size: many
d_call: -
v_call: TRBV29-1
cdr3_nt: TGCAGCGTGCTCCACAGGGGAGGAGAGACCCAGTACTTC
cdr3_aa: CSVLHRGGETQYF

j_call: TRBJ2-1
clone_size: many
d_call: TRBD1
v_call: TRBV9
cdr3_nt: TGTGCCAGCAGCTCGAGACAGGGCTATGAGCAGTTCTTC
cdr3_aa: CASSSRQGYEQFF

j_call: TRBJ2-3
clone_size: few
d_call: TRBD2
v_call: TRBV7-3
cdr3_nt: TGTGCCAGCAGCTTAATTGATAGCGGGAGGGATTCAGATACGCAGTATTTT
cdr3_aa: CASSLIDSGRDSDTQYF

j_call: TRBJ2-3
clone_size: -
d_call: TRBD2
v_call: TRBV4-2
cdr3_nt: TGTGCCAGCACCCAAGCTATCCTTAGCGGGAGTGGAACAGATACGCAGTATTTT
cdr3_aa: CASTQAILSGSGTDTQYF

j_call: TRBJ2-1
clone_size: -
d_call: -
v_call: TRBV10-3
cdr3_nt: TGTGCCATCAGGGGACTTCTCAGAGAGCAGTTCTTC
cdr3_aa: CAIRGLLREQFF

j_call: TRBJ2-3
clone_size: -
d_call: -
v_call: TRBV11-2
cdr3_nt: TGTGCCAGCAGCTTGGCAAGCGGAAAGACAGATACGCAGTATTTT
cdr3_aa: CASSLASGKTDTQYF

j_call: TRBJ2-3
clone_size: few
d_call: -
v_call: TRBV6-5
cdr3_nt: TGTGCCAGCAGTACCCGAGACCAGTCTAGCACAGATACGCAGTATTTT
cdr3_aa: CASSTRDQSSTDTQYF

j_call: TRBJ2-3
clone_size: few
d_call: -
v_call: TRBV5-1
cdr3_nt: TGCGCCAGCAGCCCAGGGACGGAACCAGATACGCAGTATTTT
cdr3_aa: CASSPGTEPDTQYF

j_call: TRBJ2-3
clone_size: few
d_call: -
v_call: TRBV30
cdr3_nt: TGTGCCTGGAGTGTGGGGGGTCCGGATACGCAGTATTTT
cdr3_aa: CAWSVGGPDTQYF

j_call: TRBJ2-1
clone_size: -
d_call: TRBD2
v_call: TRBV20-1
cdr3_nt: TGCAGTGCTAGTAGCGGGAGGACAACCTACAATGAGCAGTTCTTC
cdr3_aa: CSASSGRTTYNEQFF

j_call: TRBJ2-3
clone_size: -
d_call: TRBD1
v_call: TRBV7-2
cdr3_nt: TGTGCCAGCAGCTCCCGACAGGGGGGAGATACGCAGTATTTT
cdr3_aa: CASSSRQGGDTQYF

j_call: TRBJ2-5
clone_size: few
d_call: TRBD1
v_call: TRBV5-1
cdr3_nt: TGCGCCAGCAACAGCCCAGGGGGCCAAGAGACCCAGTACTTC
cdr3_aa: CASNSPGGQETQYF

j_call: TRBJ2-1
clone_size: many
d_call: TRBD2
v_call: TRBV7-9
cdr3_nt: TGTGCCAGCAGCCCCTGGGAGCGGGAGGGCCGCAATGAGCAGTTCTTC
cdr3_aa: CASSPWEREGRNEQFF

j_call: TRBJ1-5
clone_size: many
d_call: TRBD1
v_call: TRBV28
cdr3_nt: TGTGCCAGCAGTTCAGGACAGGGAGCAAGCAATCAGCCCCAGCATTTT
cdr3_aa: CASSSGQGASNQPQHF

j_call: TRBJ1-1
clone_size: many
d_call: -
v_call: TRBV6-5
cdr3_nt: TGTGCCAGCAGTCACGGACAGAATGAAGCTTTCTTT
cdr3_aa: CASSHGQNEAFF

j_call: TRBJ2-7
clone_size: few
d_call: TRBD2
v_call: TRBV4-2
cdr3_nt: TGTGCCAGCAGCCAAATGGGACTAGCGGGACAGGGATTTACCTACGAGCAGTACTTC
cdr3_aa: CASSQMGLAGQGFTYEQYF

j_call: TRBJ2-5
clone_size: -
d_call: -
v_call: TRBV28
cdr3_nt: TGTGCCAGCAGTTTATATTCCGACAGCCAAGAGACCCAGTACTTC
cdr3_aa: CASSLYSDSQETQYF

j_call: TRBJ2-5
clone_size: many
d_call: -
v_call: TRBV7-2
cdr3_nt: TGTGCCAGCGGACCCGATGACAGCCAAGAGACCCAGTACTTC
cdr3_aa: CASGPDDSQETQYF

j_call: TRBJ2-3
clone_size: many
d_call: TRBD1
v_call: TRBV12-3/TRBV12-4
cdr3_nt: TGTGCCAGCAGTCATTTGGGACAGATCACAGATACGCAGTATTTT
cdr3_aa: CASSHLGQITDTQYF

j_call: TRBJ2-7
clone_size: -
d_call: -
v_call: TRBV6-2/TRBV6-3
cdr3_nt: TGTGCCAGCAGTTACGGGGCAGAGAAGCAGTACTTC
cdr3_aa: CASSYGAEKQYF

j_call: TRBJ1-2
clone_size: many
d_call: -
v_call: TRBV7-9
cdr3_nt: TGTGCCAGCAGCTTAGAGGGGGTGAACGGCTACACCTTC
cdr3_aa: CASSLEGVNGYTF

j_call: TRBJ1-1
clone_size: many
d_call: -
v_call: TRBV14
cdr3_nt: TGTGCCAGCAGCCAAGGACAGTACACTGAAGCTTTCTTT
cdr3_aa: CASSQGQYTEAFF

j_call: TRBJ2-4
clone_size: -
d_call: TRBD2
v_call: TRBV5-1
cdr3_nt: TGCGCCAGCAGCAGGGGACTAGCGGGAGATGCCAAAAACATTCAGTACTTC
cdr3_aa: CASSRGLAGDAKNIQYF

j_call: TRBJ1-3
clone_size: many
d_call: -
v_call: TRBV12-3/TRBV12-4
cdr3_nt: TGTGCCAGCAGTATCTCTGGAAACACCATATATTTT
cdr3_aa: CASSISGNTIYF

j_call: TRBJ2-3
clone_size: few
d_call: -
v_call: TRBV7-9
cdr3_nt: TGTGCCAGCAGCCCACGCCCCCGAGATACGCAGTATTTT
cdr3_aa: CASSPRPRDTQYF

j_call: TRBJ2-5
clone_size: few
d_call: TRBD2
v_call: TRBV4-3
cdr3_nt: TGCGCCAGCAGCCAAGAACCCCCCAGCGGGAGTGAGACCCAGTACTTC
cdr3_aa: CASSQEPPSGSETQYF

j_call: TRBJ2-3
clone_size: many
d_call: -
v_call: TRBV29-1
cdr3_nt: TGCAGCGTTGAAGAGGGCACAGATACGCAGTATTTT
cdr3_aa: CSVEEGTDTQYF

j_call: TRBJ2-1
clone_size: few
d_call: -
v_call: TRBV5-1
cdr3_nt: TGCGCCAGCAGCTTGCTTGGCCAGCGGGTTGACAATGAGCAGTTCTTC
cdr3_aa: CASSLLGQRVDNEQFF

j_call: TRBJ2-1
clone_size: -
d_call: TRBD2
v_call: TRBV4-1
cdr3_nt: TGCGCCAGCAGCACGACGGGAGGGTCTTCTAGATCCTACAATGAGCAGTTCTTC
cdr3_aa: CASSTTGGSSRSYNEQFF

j_call: TRBJ2-3
clone_size: many
d_call: TRBD2
v_call: TRBV20-1
cdr3_nt: TGCAGTGCTAGCTCTAGCGGGAGAACAGATACGCAGTATTTT
cdr3_aa: CSASSSGRTDTQYF

j_call: TRBJ1-6
clone_size: many
d_call: -
v_call: TRBV7-2
cdr3_nt: TGTGCCAGCAGCCCTAGGGGGACCGGGATGGGTTCACCCCTCCACTTT
cdr3_aa: CASSPRGTGMGSPLHF

j_call: TRBJ2-4
clone_size: -
d_call: TRBD1
v_call: TRBV10-1
cdr3_nt: TGCGCCAGCATATCGACAGGGGGAGAGGACAAAAACATTCAGTACTTC
cdr3_aa: CASISTGGEDKNIQYF

j_call: TRBJ2-2
clone_size: few
d_call: -
v_call: TRBV7-2
cdr3_nt: TGTGCCAGCAGCTTAGGGTCTAACACCGGGGAGCTGTTTTTT
cdr3_aa: CASSLGSNTGELFF

j_call: TRBJ1-5
clone_size: many
d_call: -
v_call: TRBV28
cdr3_nt: TGTGCCAGCAGTTTGCAGGGAGGTGTTCAGCCCCAGCATTTT
cdr3_aa: CASSLQGGVQPQHF